What follows describes a single T cell receptor (beta chain). This specimen comes from a study of technical replicates of blood from a few donors. The CDR3 sequence is 17 residues long. Trimming at V came to 3 bases and at J to 3 bases, leaving 13 bases not matched to a gene. In germline, CDR1 is SGHTA, CDR2 FQGNSA. Using immunoSEQ multiplex PCR, the repertoire was profiled, and TCRdb retains in-frame clones only, with some absent. The sample holds about 69,000 clones, approximately 88% seen once. The chain combines TRBV7-2 with TRBJ1-2; the match to TRBD1 covers 7 bases. This clonotype originated in a human donor in good health. Some clones in this sample may be carry-over from other donors' samples. The sample comprised PBMCs. The CDR3 loop reads CASSLVFVVGTDYGYTF. CDR3 nucleotide sequence: TGTGCCAGCAGCTTGGTGTTTGTAGTTGGGACAGACTATGGCTACACCTTC.